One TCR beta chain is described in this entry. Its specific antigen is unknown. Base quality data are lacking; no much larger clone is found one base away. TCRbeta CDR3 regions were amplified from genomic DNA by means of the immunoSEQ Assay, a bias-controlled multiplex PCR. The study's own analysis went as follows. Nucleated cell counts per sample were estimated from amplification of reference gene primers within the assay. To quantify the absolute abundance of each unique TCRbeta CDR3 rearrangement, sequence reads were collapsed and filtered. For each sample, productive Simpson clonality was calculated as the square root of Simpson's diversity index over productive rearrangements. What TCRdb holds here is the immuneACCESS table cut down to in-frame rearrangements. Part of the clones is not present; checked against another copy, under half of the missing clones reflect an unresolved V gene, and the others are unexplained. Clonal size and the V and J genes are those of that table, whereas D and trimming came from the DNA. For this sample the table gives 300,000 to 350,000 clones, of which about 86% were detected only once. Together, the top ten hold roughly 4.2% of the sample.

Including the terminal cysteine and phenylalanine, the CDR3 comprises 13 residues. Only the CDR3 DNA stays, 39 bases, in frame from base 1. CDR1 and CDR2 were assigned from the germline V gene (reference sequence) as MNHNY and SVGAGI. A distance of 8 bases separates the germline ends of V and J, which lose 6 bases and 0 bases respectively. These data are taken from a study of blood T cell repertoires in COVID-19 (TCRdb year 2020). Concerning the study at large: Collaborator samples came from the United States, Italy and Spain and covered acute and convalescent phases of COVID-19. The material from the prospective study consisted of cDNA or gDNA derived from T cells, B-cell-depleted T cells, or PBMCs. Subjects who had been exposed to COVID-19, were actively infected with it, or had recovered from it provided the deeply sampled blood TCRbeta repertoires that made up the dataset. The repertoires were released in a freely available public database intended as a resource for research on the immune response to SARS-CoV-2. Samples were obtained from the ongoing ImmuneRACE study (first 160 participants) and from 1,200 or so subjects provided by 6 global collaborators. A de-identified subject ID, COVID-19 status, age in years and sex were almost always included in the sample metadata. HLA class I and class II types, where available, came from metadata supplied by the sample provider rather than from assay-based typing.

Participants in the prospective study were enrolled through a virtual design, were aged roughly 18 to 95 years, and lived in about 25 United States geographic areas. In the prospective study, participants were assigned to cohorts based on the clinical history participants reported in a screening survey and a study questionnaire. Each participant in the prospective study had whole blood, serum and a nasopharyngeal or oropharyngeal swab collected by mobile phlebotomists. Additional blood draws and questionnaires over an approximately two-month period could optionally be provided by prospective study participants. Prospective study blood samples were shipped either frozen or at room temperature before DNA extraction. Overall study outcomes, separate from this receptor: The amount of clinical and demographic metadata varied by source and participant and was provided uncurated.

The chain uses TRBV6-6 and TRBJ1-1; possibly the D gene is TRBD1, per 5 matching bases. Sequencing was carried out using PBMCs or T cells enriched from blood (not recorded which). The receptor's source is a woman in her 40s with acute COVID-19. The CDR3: CASRGEVNTEAFF. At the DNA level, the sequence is TGTGCCAGCAGGGGGGAGGTGAACACTGAAGCTTTCTTT.